Here is one T cell receptor beta chain with its context. The data were obtained in a study of T cells in Graves' hyperthyroidism and ophthalmopathy. Amplification targeted TCR beta CDR3 regions from RNA transcripts. TCR CDR3 regions were first amplified by RT-PCR with HTBI primers. TCRdb analysed the multiplex PCR reads with MiXCR anew, one entry per CDR3 protein. The sample yields some 350,000 distinct CDR3 sequences, about 19% seen once. The CDR3 runs to 18 residues. The J segment lost 2 bases and the V segment lost 3 bases, leaving 10 bases of the junction unmatched. The germline CDR1 and CDR2 sequences are LGHNA and YSLEER.

This chain connects TRBV4-3 to TRBJ2-5; TRBD2 matches 12 bases. This TCR derives from a woman aged 18-29 years with Graves' hyperthyroidism. Sequenced material: blood. CDR3 in DNA: TGCGCCAGCAGCCAGAGGACTATGACTAGCGGGGGTCAAGAGACCCAGTACTTC. It yields the protein CASSQRTMTSGGQETQYF.